These 7 T cell receptor beta chains were sequenced from one sample in a study of blood T cell repertoires in COVID-19. The method was immunoSEQ multiplex PCR; TCRdb's version includes in-frame clones alone and lacks a portion of them. This sample yields around 100,000 clones, of which about 89% are seen a single time; 4.5% belongs to the top ten. The material sequenced was peripheral blood. The receptors here all came from a man aged 35 to 55 with acute or convalescent COVID-19.

V and J are TRBV4-3 and TRBJ1-1; the match to TRBD1 covers 7 bases. The V segment lost 4 bases and the J segment 0 bases; nucleotides outside the gene matches: 2. The germline CDR1 and CDR2 sequences are LGHNA and YSLEER. This CDR3 is built from 14 residues. The CDR3 here is CASSPQGMNTEAFF. CDR3 sequence (DNA): TGCGCCAGCAGCCCACAGGGGATGAACACTGAAGCTTTCTTT.

This chain joins TRBV18 and TRBJ2-1, with 8 positions matching TRBD1. With 1 base clipped from V and 6 bases from J, the junction kept 11 bases outside the gene matches. CDR3 length: 17 amino acids. CDR1 KGHSH and CDR2 LQKENI come from the germline V gene. The CDR3 spells CASSPRKQGVIGNEQFF. CDR3 DNA: TGTGCCAGCTCACCACGGAAACAGGGGGTTATCGGCAATGAGCAGTTCTTC.

V and J are TRBV12-5 and TRBJ2-3; 7 nucleotides match TRBD2. The length of the CDR3 is 18 residues. Germline lookup yields CDR1 LGHNT and CDR2 FRNRAP. The trim removed 0 bases at V and 0 bases at J, leaving 9 bases unmatched. CDR3 DNA: TGTGCTAGTGGTTTGGTTCGAATCGGCGGGGGAAGCACAGATACGCAGTATTTT. Encoded protein: CASGLVRIGGGSTDTQYF. Variable domain in full (rest from reference TRBV12-5 and TRBJ2-3): DARVTQTPRHKVTEMGQEVTMRCQPILGHNTVFWYRQTMMQGLELLAYFRNRAPLDDSGMPKDRFSAEMPDATLATLKIQPSEPRDSAVYFCASGLVRIGGGSTDTQYFGPGTRLTVL.

V gene TRBV5-6 combines with J gene TRBJ1-1, with a possible D match to TRBD1 (6 bases). Germline values: CDR1 SGHDT, CDR2 YYEEEE. The CDR3 covers 15 residues. Trimming stripped 6 bases from V and 6 bases from J, with 21 bases between. DNA for the CDR3: TGTGCCAGCAACCGATACCTTAGACAGGTAGCTGAAGCTTTCTTT. Protein product: CASNRYLRQVAEAFF.

This clone was seen a few times. The chain has TRBV6-1 and TRBJ2-5; 8 nucleotides align to TRBD1. The germline V gene encodes CDR1 MNHNS and CDR2 SASEGT. V gave up 3 bases and J gave up 4 bases; unmatched junction bases: 7. The CDR3 length is 15 residues. The CDR3 nucleotides read TGTGCCAGCAGTGACCTCCTCAGGGGGCGAGAGACCCAGTACTTC. Translation gives CASSDLLRGRETQYF.

This clone was recorded once. This sequence joins TRBV11-2 and TRBJ1-5; 9 positions match TRBD1. V gave up 5 bases and J gave up 7 bases; unmatched junction bases: 12. Germline V gene data show CDR1 as SGHAT and CDR2 as FQNNGV. The length of the CDR3 is 16 residues. CDR3 sequence reads: CASSPTPGQGLQPQHF. CDR3 DNA: TGTGCCAGCAGCCCAACGCCGGGACAGGGCTTACAGCCCCAGCATTTT.

This clone appeared once. The rearrangement uses TRBV6-5 and TRBJ2-3; 12 bases agree with TRBD1. Trimming took 6 bases from V and 5 from J; bases not matched to a gene: 3. CDR1 is MNHEY, CDR2 SVGAGI, per germline. The CDR3 runs to 14 residues. The CDR3 nucleotides read TGTGCCAGCAGAGGGACAGGGGGCCTAGATACGCAGTATTTT. It codes for CASRGTGGLDTQYF.